This T cell receptor (beta chain) was retrieved from a study of identifying expanded T cells in peripheral blood. Remarks on this clone: The antigen is undetermined. Since a much larger clone is just one base distant, this may be a read error.

Clones were read by immunoSEQ multiplex PCR, and TCRdb kept only the in-frame ones, dropping some. Counted here are approximately 130,000 clones, approximately 80% occurring once; the ten biggest clones make up roughly 3.3%. Study conclusions and caveats: Technical replicates showed roughly 1.2 changed clones; two weeks roughly 16; four weeks 19. Clone count variance between approximately two-week samples rose with total template count.

The sequenced material came from blood. The TCR comes from a person between 18 and 75 years old in good health.

The CDR3 is CASSLMGNTEAFF. CDR3 sequence (DNA): TGTGCCAGCAGTTTGATGGGGAACACTGAAGCTTTCTTT. This chain links TRBV6-5 with TRBJ1-1; D not certain. CDR1 is MNHEY, CDR2 SVGAGI, per germline. The CDR3 is made up of 13 amino acids. V was trimmed by 4 bases and J by 1 base, leaving 7 bases between them.